Listed below are T cell receptor beta chains from one sample, sequenced in a study of blood T cell repertoires in COVID-19. Some clones are missing from TCRdb's copy, which holds only in-frame ones; the method was immunoSEQ multiplex PCR. This sample yields about 130,000 clones, of which about 77% are seen a single time; around 18% belongs to the top ten. The specimen sequenced was peripheral blood. The source of these receptors is a man older than 75 with acute or convalescent COVID-19. Both conserved end residues are part of each CDR3. The D gene is left open where the match is weak. Expanded clones are given a class, and other clones once, few, many or no size at all.

j_call: TRBJ2-5; d_call: -; v_call: TRBV10-3; clone_size: -; cdr3_nt: TGTGCCATCAGCGCCGGGAGCGGAGAGACCCAGTACTTC; cdr3_aa: CAISAGSGETQYF
j_call: TRBJ2-3; d_call: TRBD2; v_call: TRBV2; clone_size: -; cdr3_nt: TGTGCCAGCGGGAGCGGGGGGGCCTTTTCGACAGATACGCAGTATTTT; cdr3_aa: CASGSGGAFSTDTQYF
j_call: TRBJ1-4; d_call: TRBD1; v_call: TRBV7-2; clone_size: once; cdr3_nt: TGTGCCAGCAGCTCGCGACAGGGAAGTGAAAAACTGTTTTTT; cdr3_aa: CASSSRQGSEKLFF
j_call: TRBJ1-5; d_call: TRBD1; v_call: TRBV5-6; clone_size: -; cdr3_nt: TGTGCCAGCAGCCGGACAGGGGCGGGTGGTCAGCCCCAGCATTTT; cdr3_aa: CASSRTGAGGQPQHF
j_call: TRBJ2-3; d_call: TRBD1; v_call: TRBV6-2/TRBV6-3; clone_size: -; cdr3_nt: TGTGCCAGCACCCCCGGCAGGGGGCACACAGATACGCAGTATTTT; cdr3_aa: CASTPGRGHTDTQYF
j_call: TRBJ2-2; d_call: -; v_call: TRBV25-1; clone_size: -; cdr3_nt: TGTGCCAGCAGGCAGTCGGGACTGACGAACACCGGGGAGCTGTTTTTT; cdr3_aa: CASRQSGLTNTGELFF
j_call: TRBJ1-2; d_call: -; v_call: TRBV6-1; clone_size: -; cdr3_nt: TGTGCCAGCAGTGAATTTTACGGCCAGGACTATGGCTACACCTTC; cdr3_aa: CASSEFYGQDYGYTF
j_call: TRBJ1-1; d_call: -; v_call: TRBV10-3; clone_size: -; cdr3_nt: TGTGCCATCAGACAGGACAGCTTAAAGTCTGAAGCTTTCTTT; cdr3_aa: CAIRQDSLKSEAFF
j_call: TRBJ2-3; d_call: -; v_call: TRBV21-1; clone_size: -; cdr3_nt: TGTGCCAGGGACAGGGGCCGGGATACGCAGTATTTT; cdr3_aa: CARDRGRDTQYF
j_call: TRBJ2-7; d_call: TRBD2; v_call: TRBV19; clone_size: -; cdr3_nt: TGTGCCAGTAGTCGGGGACTAGCGGGTCCGCGCTCCTACGAGCAGTACTTC; cdr3_aa: CASSRGLAGPRSYEQYF
j_call: TRBJ1-2; d_call: -; v_call: TRBV30; clone_size: many; cdr3_nt: TGTGCCTGGAGGGGACTCGGGTTCTATGGCTACACCTTC; cdr3_aa: CAWRGLGFYGYTF
j_call: TRBJ2-7; d_call: TRBD1; v_call: TRBV27; clone_size: -; cdr3_nt: TGTGCCAGCAGTCCAAGGGACAGGTTGACCTACGAGCAGTACTTC; cdr3_aa: CASSPRDRLTYEQYF
j_call: TRBJ1-3; d_call: -; v_call: TRBV10-3; clone_size: few; cdr3_nt: TGTGCCATCAGTGAGAGGGACTTGGGCGTCTCCATATATTTT; cdr3_aa: CAISERDLGVSIYF
j_call: TRBJ2-5; d_call: TRBD2; v_call: TRBV7-9; clone_size: -; cdr3_nt: TGTGCCAGCAGCAAACTCAGCGGGGGGGCGCAGACCCAGTACTTC; cdr3_aa: CASSKLSGGAQTQYF
j_call: TRBJ1-5; d_call: -; v_call: TRBV5-8; clone_size: -; cdr3_nt: TGTGCCAGCTCTGGCAATCAGCCCCAGCATTTT; cdr3_aa: CASSGNQPQHF
j_call: TRBJ2-2; d_call: -; v_call: TRBV27; clone_size: -; cdr3_nt: TGTGCCAGTCCAGGGTGTGACACCGGGGAGCTGTTTTTT; cdr3_aa: CASPGCDTGELFF
j_call: TRBJ1-6; d_call: -; v_call: TRBV10-3; clone_size: -; cdr3_nt: TGTGCCATCAGTGAGCCCGCTCAGAATTCACCCCTCCACTTT; cdr3_aa: CAISEPAQNSPLHF
j_call: TRBJ1-1; d_call: -; v_call: TRBV30; clone_size: few; cdr3_nt: TGTGCCTGGAGCCGGACAGATGAAGCTTTCTTT; cdr3_aa: CAWSRTDEAFF
j_call: TRBJ2-1; d_call: -; v_call: TRBV9; clone_size: -; cdr3_nt: TGTGCCAGCAGCGTAGGACAATACAATGAGCAGTTCTTC; cdr3_aa: CASSVGQYNEQFF
j_call: TRBJ2-1; d_call: -; v_call: TRBV15; clone_size: -; cdr3_nt: TGTGCCACCAGCAGAGCGCGGACTTACAATGAGCAGTTCTTC; cdr3_aa: CATSRARTYNEQFF
j_call: TRBJ1-3; d_call: TRBD1; v_call: TRBV6-6; clone_size: -; cdr3_nt: TGTGCCAGCAGTCCCGTGGGGACAGGGGTCGGATGGCAAAACACCATATATTTT; cdr3_aa: CASSPVGTGVGWQNTIYF
j_call: TRBJ2-7; d_call: -; v_call: TRBV12-3/TRBV12-4; clone_size: few; cdr3_nt: TGTGCCAGCAGTTTAGGTCGCCGGACACTGTACTTC; cdr3_aa: CASSLGRRTLYF
j_call: TRBJ2-5; d_call: -; v_call: TRBV18; clone_size: few; cdr3_nt: TGTGCCAGCTCACCCCGACAGACTCATGACCAAGAGACCCAGTACTTC; cdr3_aa: CASSPRQTHDQETQYF
j_call: TRBJ2-1; d_call: -; v_call: TRBV5-1; clone_size: -; cdr3_nt: TGCGCCAGCACTTCTGGTTTGGGGGGCAATGAGCAGTTCTTC; cdr3_aa: CASTSGLGGNEQFF
j_call: TRBJ1-1; d_call: TRBD1; v_call: TRBV6-6; clone_size: -; cdr3_nt: TGTGCCAGCAGTTACCCGACAGGGGGCCTGGACACTGAAGCTTTCTTT; cdr3_aa: CASSYPTGGLDTEAFF
j_call: TRBJ2-3; d_call: -; v_call: TRBV5-4; clone_size: many; cdr3_nt: TGTGCCAGCAGCGGGAAAGGAGGGGCGCAAGAAGATACGCAGTATTTT; cdr3_aa: CASSGKGGAQEDTQYF
j_call: TRBJ2-7; d_call: TRBD1; v_call: TRBV29-1; clone_size: -; cdr3_nt: TGCAGCGTTGGGGGGAACAGGGGGCGGTACGAGCAGTACTTC; cdr3_aa: CSVGGNRGRYEQYF
j_call: TRBJ1-4; d_call: TRBD1; v_call: TRBV10-3; clone_size: -; cdr3_nt: TGTGCCATCAGTGAACAGGGGGCCCCTAATGAAAAACTGTTTTTT; cdr3_aa: CAISEQGAPNEKLFF
j_call: TRBJ1-5; d_call: -; v_call: TRBV3-1/TRBV3-2; clone_size: -; cdr3_nt: TGTGCCAGCAGCCAGGGGGCAGGTAATCAGCCCCAGCATTTT; cdr3_aa: CASSQGAGNQPQHF
j_call: TRBJ1-6; d_call: -; v_call: TRBV19; clone_size: -; cdr3_nt: TGTGCCAGTAGTTCGACTTATAATTCACCCCTCCACTTT; cdr3_aa: CASSSTYNSPLHF
j_call: TRBJ1-1; d_call: TRBD1; v_call: TRBV5-1; clone_size: many; cdr3_nt: TGCGCCAGCAGGAAAACTACAGGGGCGAACACTGAAGCTTTCTTT; cdr3_aa: CASRKTTGANTEAFF
j_call: TRBJ1-5; d_call: TRBD1; v_call: TRBV10-3; clone_size: -; cdr3_nt: TGTGCCATCAGTTCGACAGGGTTGGGCAATCAGCCCCAGCATTTT; cdr3_aa: CAISSTGLGNQPQHF
j_call: TRBJ2-7; d_call: TRBD2; v_call: TRBV6-4; clone_size: -; cdr3_nt: TGTGCCAGCAGGGGGACTAGCGGCCACGAGCAGTACTTC; cdr3_aa: CASRGTSGHEQYF
j_call: TRBJ2-2; d_call: -; v_call: TRBV28; clone_size: once; cdr3_nt: TGTGCCAGCAGCGGTCCCCGAGGAACCGGGGAGCTGTTTTTT; cdr3_aa: CASSGPRGTGELFF
j_call: TRBJ2-2; d_call: -; v_call: TRBV13; clone_size: -; cdr3_nt: TGTGCCAGCAGCCCAAGGGACTTTGCCGGGGAGCTGTTTTTT; cdr3_aa: CASSPRDFAGELFF
j_call: TRBJ1-4; d_call: TRBD1; v_call: TRBV5-1; clone_size: -; cdr3_nt: TGCGCCAGCAGCACGGGACAGTCTGGAGAAAAACTGTTTTTT; cdr3_aa: CASSTGQSGEKLFF
j_call: TRBJ1-2; d_call: -; v_call: TRBV7-9; clone_size: few; cdr3_nt: TGTGCCAGCAGCAACCATCGTGGCGGGGGAGGCTACACCTTC; cdr3_aa: CASSNHRGGGGYTF
j_call: TRBJ2-7; d_call: -; v_call: TRBV12-3/TRBV12-4; clone_size: few; cdr3_nt: TGTGCCAGCAGTCAGGGAGGACCCTACGAGCAGTACTTC; cdr3_aa: CASSQGGPYEQYF
j_call: TRBJ1-5; d_call: -; v_call: TRBV10-3; clone_size: -; cdr3_nt: TGTGCCATCAGTGCCCCGAATCAGCCCCAGCATTTT; cdr3_aa: CAISAPNQPQHF
j_call: TRBJ2-1; d_call: TRBD2; v_call: TRBV6-1; clone_size: -; cdr3_nt: TGTGCCAGCAGTGGCCCCGCGGGGGGCTCCTACAATGAGCAGTTCTTC; cdr3_aa: CASSGPAGGSYNEQFF
j_call: TRBJ1-5; d_call: -; v_call: TRBV24-1; clone_size: -; cdr3_nt: TGTGCCACCAGTCCAAGGGCAGGGGACAATCAGCCCCAGCATTTT; cdr3_aa: CATSPRAGDNQPQHF
j_call: TRBJ1-4; d_call: -; v_call: TRBV5-4; clone_size: -; cdr3_nt: TGTGCCAGCAGCTTAAGGGGAGGTAATGAAAAACTGTTTTTT; cdr3_aa: CASSLRGGNEKLFF
j_call: TRBJ2-3; d_call: -; v_call: TRBV9; clone_size: -; cdr3_nt: TGTGCCAGCAGCGTAGGTCAGGCTTTCACAGATACGCAGTATTTT; cdr3_aa: CASSVGQAFTDTQYF
j_call: TRBJ2-3; d_call: -; v_call: TRBV19; clone_size: -; cdr3_nt: TGTGCCAGTAGTATGATGGTAGAGGGTGCGGGTACGCAGTATTTT; cdr3_aa: CASSMMVEGAGTQYF